Listed below are T cell receptor beta chains from one sample, sequenced in a study of cytomegalovirus exposure and HLA in healthy donors. Sequencing was performed with immunoSEQ multiplex PCR; in TCRdb, only in-frame clones are kept and a portion is missing. The sample contains over 150,000 clones, roughly 80% of which appear only once. Material: PBMCs. Receptors originate from a human donor in good health. The CDR3 runs from the conserved cysteine through the conserved F or W. Fields, in order: J gene, D gene, clone size, V gene, CDR3 protein, CDR3 DNA. The D gene is left open where the match is weak. Size tells how often a clone was seen (once, few, many) or the class of an expanded clone, and some rows leave it out.

j_call: TRBJ1-3
d_call: NA
clone_size: once
v_call: TRBV2
cdr3_aa: CASSEAITTGNTIYF
cdr3_nt: TGTGCCAGCAGTGAAGCGATTACTACTGGAAACACCATATATTTT

j_call: TRBJ1-6
d_call: TRBD1
clone_size: NA
v_call: TRBV6-1
cdr3_aa: CASTPTGGGNSPLHF
cdr3_nt: TGTGCCAGCACTCCTACAGGGGGCGGTAATTCACCCCTCCACTTT

j_call: TRBJ2-7
d_call: NA
clone_size: once
v_call: TRBV21-1
cdr3_aa: CASSKFSGTGCDFYEQYF
cdr3_nt: TGTGCCAGCAGCAAATTTTCGGGGACAGGCTGCGATTTCTACGAGCAGTACTTC

j_call: TRBJ1-6
d_call: TRBD1
clone_size: NA
v_call: TRBV10-3
cdr3_aa: CAIRPGTGDNSPLHF
cdr3_nt: TGTGCCATCAGACCCGGGACAGGGGATAATTCACCCCTCCACTTT

j_call: TRBJ2-1
d_call: TRBD2
clone_size: NA
v_call: TRBV5-1
cdr3_aa: CASSARTSGGSYNEQFF
cdr3_nt: TGCGCCAGCAGCGCGCGGACTAGCGGGGGCTCCTACAATGAGCAGTTCTTC

j_call: TRBJ1-1
d_call: NA
clone_size: NA
v_call: TRBV6-1
cdr3_aa: CASSDGGGTNTEAFF
cdr3_nt: TGTGCCAGCAGTGATGGGGGGGGCACCAACACTGAAGCTTTCTTT

j_call: TRBJ2-1
d_call: TRBD2
clone_size: NA
v_call: TRBV7-2
cdr3_aa: CASSPRTSGGHNEQFF
cdr3_nt: TGTGCCAGCAGCCCCAGAACTAGCGGGGGCCACAATGAGCAGTTCTTC

j_call: TRBJ2-1
d_call: NA
clone_size: NA
v_call: TRBV6-6
cdr3_aa: CASLDSNEQFF
cdr3_nt: TGTGCCAGTCTAGATTCCAATGAGCAGTTCTTC

j_call: TRBJ1-5
d_call: NA
clone_size: NA
v_call: TRBV4-1
cdr3_aa: CASSQVSGGNNQPQHF
cdr3_nt: TGCGCCAGCAGCCAAGTGTCCGGGGGGAACAATCAGCCCCAGCATTTT

j_call: TRBJ2-4
d_call: TRBD1
clone_size: NA
v_call: TRBV15
cdr3_aa: CATSRPGTGKSIQYF
cdr3_nt: TGTGCCACCAGCAGACCCGGGACAGGGAAGAGCATTCAGTACTTC

j_call: TRBJ1-1
d_call: NA
clone_size: few
v_call: TRBV6-6
cdr3_aa: CASSRGRGNTEAFF
cdr3_nt: TGTGCCAGCAGTCGAGGACGGGGAAACACTGAAGCTTTCTTT

j_call: TRBJ1-4
d_call: TRBD1
clone_size: NA
v_call: TRBV6-5
cdr3_aa: CASSRVDRVGEKLFF
cdr3_nt: TGTGCCAGCAGTCGAGTAGACAGGGTTGGGGAAAAACTGTTTTTT

j_call: TRBJ2-3
d_call: NA
clone_size: NA
v_call: TRBV10-3
cdr3_aa: CASQGGSTDTQYF
cdr3_nt: TGTGCGAGTCAGGGGGGAAGCACAGATACGCAGTATTTT

j_call: TRBJ1-4
d_call: TRBD1
clone_size: few
v_call: TRBV10-2
cdr3_aa: CASSESRGRSDEKLFF
cdr3_nt: TGCGCCAGCAGTGAATCCAGGGGGCGATCGGATGAAAAACTGTTTTTT

j_call: TRBJ2-5
d_call: NA
clone_size: NA
v_call: TRBV9
cdr3_aa: CASSVGLGEVETQYF
cdr3_nt: TGTGCCAGCAGCGTAGGTCTCGGGGAAGTGGAGACCCAGTACTTC

j_call: TRBJ2-7
d_call: NA
clone_size: NA
v_call: TRBV4-1
cdr3_aa: CASSQDIVPYEQYF
cdr3_nt: TGCGCCAGCAGCCAAGATATAGTACCGTACGAGCAGTACTTC

j_call: TRBJ1-2
d_call: TRBD1
clone_size: NA
v_call: TRBV6-1
cdr3_aa: CASSVHRGDYGYTF
cdr3_nt: TGTGCCAGCAGTGTCCACAGGGGCGACTATGGCTACACCTTC

j_call: TRBJ1-5
d_call: NA
clone_size: NA
v_call: TRBV7-3
cdr3_aa: CASRPNQGRQPQHF
cdr3_nt: TGTGCCAGCAGACCAAACCAGGGAAGACAGCCCCAGCATTTT

j_call: TRBJ2-7
d_call: NA
clone_size: few
v_call: TRBV5-6
cdr3_aa: CASSLFLAPTYEQYF
cdr3_nt: TGTGCCAGCAGCTTGTTCCTAGCGCCTACCTACGAGCAGTACTTC

j_call: TRBJ2-3
d_call: TRBD2
clone_size: NA
v_call: TRBV5-1
cdr3_aa: CASSLNSGGAIDTQYF
cdr3_nt: TGCGCCAGCAGCTTGAATAGCGGGGGGGCAATAGATACGCAGTATTTT

j_call: TRBJ2-2
d_call: TRBD2
clone_size: NA
v_call: TRBV10-3
cdr3_aa: CAISDTGLGAGELFF
cdr3_nt: TGTGCCATCAGTGACACGGGACTAGGGGCCGGGGAGCTGTTTTTT

j_call: TRBJ1-2
d_call: NA
clone_size: NA
v_call: TRBV7-6
cdr3_aa: CASSPRGGAGGYTF
cdr3_nt: TGTGCCAGCAGCCCCAGAGGGGGGGCAGGGGGCTACACCTTC

j_call: TRBJ1-5
d_call: TRBD1
clone_size: NA
v_call: TRBV12-5
cdr3_aa: CASGSGQGQNQPQHF
cdr3_nt: TGTGCTAGTGGTTCAGGACAGGGGCAGAATCAGCCCCAGCATTTT

j_call: TRBJ2-2
d_call: TRBD2
clone_size: NA
v_call: TRBV11-2
cdr3_aa: CASSLERGVGELFF
cdr3_nt: TGTGCCAGCAGCTTGGAGCGGGGGGTCGGGGAGCTGTTTTTT

j_call: TRBJ2-3
d_call: NA
clone_size: NA
v_call: TRBV6-5
cdr3_aa: CASSYSRPGVQDTQYF
cdr3_nt: TGTGCCAGCAGTTACTCGAGGCCAGGGGTACAAGATACGCAGTATTTT

j_call: TRBJ2-2
d_call: NA
clone_size: NA
v_call: TRBV4-3
cdr3_aa: CASSQVAANTGELFF
cdr3_nt: TGCGCCAGCAGCCAAGTAGCAGCGAACACCGGGGAGCTGTTTTTT

j_call: TRBJ1-6
d_call: NA
clone_size: NA
v_call: TRBV2
cdr3_aa: CASSYRENNSPLHF
cdr3_nt: TGTGCCAGCAGCTACAGGGAGAATAATTCACCCCTCCACTTT

j_call: TRBJ2-2
d_call: NA
clone_size: NA
v_call: TRBV6-1
cdr3_aa: CASRGPNRGALFF
cdr3_nt: TGTGCCAGCAGAGGACCGAACCGGGGAGCGCTGTTTTTT

j_call: TRBJ1-1
d_call: TRBD1
clone_size: NA
v_call: TRBV5-6
cdr3_aa: CASSRGTGSMNTEAFF
cdr3_nt: TGTGCCAGCAGCAGGGGGACAGGGAGCATGAACACTGAAGCTTTCTTT

j_call: TRBJ2-3
d_call: NA
clone_size: NA
v_call: TRBV10-2
cdr3_aa: CASSESAGVGSTDTQYF
cdr3_nt: TGCGCCAGCAGTGAGTCGGCGGGCGTAGGGTCTACAGATACGCAGTATTTT

j_call: TRBJ2-7
d_call: TRBD1
clone_size: NA
v_call: TRBV28
cdr3_aa: CASSLSVRDRFSYEQYF
cdr3_nt: TGTGCCAGCAGTTTATCAGTCCGGGACAGATTTTCCTACGAGCAGTACTTC

j_call: TRBJ1-1
d_call: TRBD1
clone_size: few
v_call: TRBV18
cdr3_aa: CASSPTSRDRGNTEAFF
cdr3_nt: TGTGCCAGCTCACCAACGAGCCGGGACAGAGGGAACACTGAAGCTTTCTTT

j_call: TRBJ2-2
d_call: TRBD2
clone_size: NA
v_call: TRBV5-4
cdr3_aa: CASSPRLAGGTGELFF
cdr3_nt: TGTGCCAGCAGCCCTAGACTAGCGGGGGGCACCGGGGAGCTGTTTTTT

j_call: TRBJ2-1
d_call: NA
clone_size: NA
v_call: TRBV6-5
cdr3_aa: CASSYAYGQEQFF
cdr3_nt: TGTGCCAGCAGTTACGCCTACGGACAAGAGCAGTTCTTC

j_call: TRBJ2-6
d_call: NA
clone_size: few
v_call: TRBV6-6
cdr3_aa: CASSSYGGSGANVLTF
cdr3_nt: TGTGCCAGCAGCTCATACGGGGGCTCTGGGGCCAACGTCCTGACTTTC

j_call: TRBJ2-7
d_call: NA
clone_size: NA
v_call: TRBV18
cdr3_aa: CASSPTGFNEQYF
cdr3_nt: TGTGCCAGCTCTCCCACAGGGTTCAACGAGCAGTACTTC

j_call: TRBJ2-5
d_call: NA
clone_size: few
v_call: TRBV2
cdr3_aa: CASRADYNEETQYF
cdr3_nt: TGTGCCAGCAGGGCGGACTATAATGAGGAGACCCAGTACTTC

j_call: TRBJ2-7
d_call: TRBD1
clone_size: NA
v_call: TRBV10-2
cdr3_aa: CASSDRTGYEQYF
cdr3_nt: TGCGCCAGCAGTGACAGGACAGGTTACGAGCAGTACTTC

j_call: TRBJ2-1
d_call: TRBD2
clone_size: NA
v_call: TRBV6-1
cdr3_aa: CASRLEAGGRNEQFF
cdr3_nt: TGTGCCAGCAGGTTGGAAGCGGGGGGTCGCAATGAGCAGTTCTTC

j_call: TRBJ2-5
d_call: TRBD2
clone_size: NA
v_call: TRBV29-1
cdr3_aa: CSVGGLDQETQYF
cdr3_nt: TGCAGCGTTGGAGGACTAGACCAAGAGACCCAGTACTTC

j_call: TRBJ2-7
d_call: NA
clone_size: few
v_call: TRBV2
cdr3_aa: CASRASDGFYEQYF
cdr3_nt: TGTGCCAGCAGGGCTAGCGACGGATTCTACGAGCAGTACTTC

j_call: TRBJ2-7
d_call: TRBD2
clone_size: NA
v_call: TRBV7-2
cdr3_aa: CASSPSGDSYEQYF
cdr3_nt: TGTGCCAGCAGCCCTAGCGGGGACTCCTACGAGCAGTACTTC

j_call: TRBJ1-1
d_call: NA
clone_size: few
v_call: TRBV9
cdr3_aa: CASSKDRLNTEAFF
cdr3_nt: TGTGCCAGCAGCAAAGACAGGTTAAACACTGAAGCTTTCTTT